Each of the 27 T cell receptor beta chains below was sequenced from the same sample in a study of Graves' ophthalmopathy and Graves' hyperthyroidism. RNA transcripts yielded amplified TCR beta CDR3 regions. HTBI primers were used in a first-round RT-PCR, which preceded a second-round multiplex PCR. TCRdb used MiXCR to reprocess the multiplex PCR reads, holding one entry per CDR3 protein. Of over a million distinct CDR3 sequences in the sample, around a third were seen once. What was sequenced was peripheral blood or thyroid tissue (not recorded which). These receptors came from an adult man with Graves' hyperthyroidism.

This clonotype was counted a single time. As DNA, the CDR3 is TGTGCCAGCGACAAGGGAGGCGAGACCCAGTACTTC. Its protein is CASDKGGETQYF. V gene TRBV11-2 combines with J gene TRBJ2-5; possibly TRBD2 for D (6 bases). With 8 bases removed from V and 5 bases from J, the gap between germline ends came to 12 bases. The CDR3 is made up of 12 amino acids. CDR1 is SGHAT and CDR2 is FQNNGV in the germline V gene.

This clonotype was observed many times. The CDR3 coding sequence is TGTGCCAGCAGTGCAACGGGACAGGGAAACTATGGCTACACCTTC. Its protein is CASSATGQGNYGYTF. The genes are TRBV25-1 and TRBJ1-2; 9 bases agree with TRBD1. Losses at the gene ends were 4 bases for V and 2 bases for J; bases not matched to a gene: 5. The CDR3 runs to 15 residues. Germline loops: CDR1 MGHDK, CDR2 SYGVNS.

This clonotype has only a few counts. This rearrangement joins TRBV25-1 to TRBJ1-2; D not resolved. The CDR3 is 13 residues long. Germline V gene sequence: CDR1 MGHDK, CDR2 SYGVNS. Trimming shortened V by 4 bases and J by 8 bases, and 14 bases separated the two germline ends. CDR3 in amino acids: CASSGAGSSGYTF. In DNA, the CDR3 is TGTGCCAGCAGTGGGGCGGGATCCTCCGGCTACACCTTC.

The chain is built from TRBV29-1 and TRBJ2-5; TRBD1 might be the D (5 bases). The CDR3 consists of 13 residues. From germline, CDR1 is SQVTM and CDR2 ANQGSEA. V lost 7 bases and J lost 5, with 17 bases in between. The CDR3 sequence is CSATQGLQETQYF. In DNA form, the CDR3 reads TGCAGCGCGACTCAGGGTTTACAGGAGACCCAGTACTTC.

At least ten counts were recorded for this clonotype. In DNA, the CDR3 is TGTGCCATCCGTGGGAACACTGAAGCTTTCTTT. The encoded protein is CAIRGNTEAFF. V usage is TRBV10-3 and J usage is TRBJ1-1; no clear D gene. CDR1 ENHRY and CDR2 SYGVKD come from the germline V gene. V lost 8 bases and J 1 base, leaving 5 bases between the germline ends. There are 11 residues in the CDR3.

DNA of the CDR3: TGTGCCAGCAGTGAGTACGGGACAGATACCTACGAGCAGTACTTC. Translating it yields CASSEYGTDTYEQYF. This sequence joins TRBV7-2 and TRBJ2-7; 7 positions agree with TRBD1. Germline V CDR1 and CDR2: SGHTA, FQGNSA. The CDR3 extends over 15 amino acids. Germline trimming cut 6 bases from V and 2 bases from J; bases unmatched to any gene: 10.

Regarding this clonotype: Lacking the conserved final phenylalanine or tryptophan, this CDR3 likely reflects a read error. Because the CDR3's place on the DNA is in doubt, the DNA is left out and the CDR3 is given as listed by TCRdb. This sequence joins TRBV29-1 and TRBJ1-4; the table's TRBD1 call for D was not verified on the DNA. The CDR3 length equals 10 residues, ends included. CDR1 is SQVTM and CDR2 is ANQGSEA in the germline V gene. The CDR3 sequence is CSPERAGGLY.

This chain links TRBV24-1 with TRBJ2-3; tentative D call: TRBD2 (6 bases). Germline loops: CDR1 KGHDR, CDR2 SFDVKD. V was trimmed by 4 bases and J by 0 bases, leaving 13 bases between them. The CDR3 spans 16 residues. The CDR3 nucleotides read TGTGCCACCAGTGACGTTGGCGGGATAAGCACAGATACGCAGTATTTT. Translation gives CATSDVGGISTDTQYF.

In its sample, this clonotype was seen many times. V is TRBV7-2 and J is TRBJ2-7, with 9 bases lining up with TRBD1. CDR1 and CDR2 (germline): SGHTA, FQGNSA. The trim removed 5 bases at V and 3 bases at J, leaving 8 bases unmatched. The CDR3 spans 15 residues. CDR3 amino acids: CASSKRGQGLYEQYF. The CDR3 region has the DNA TGTGCCAGCAGCAAAAGGGGACAGGGACTCTACGAGCAGTACTTC.

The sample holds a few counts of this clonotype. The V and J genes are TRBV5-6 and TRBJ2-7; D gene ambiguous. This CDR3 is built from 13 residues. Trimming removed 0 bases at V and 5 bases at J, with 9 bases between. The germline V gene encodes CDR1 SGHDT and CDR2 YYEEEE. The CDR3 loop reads CASSLGSRDEQYF. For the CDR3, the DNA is TGTGCCAGCAGCTTGGGTAGCCGGGACGAGCAGTACTTC.

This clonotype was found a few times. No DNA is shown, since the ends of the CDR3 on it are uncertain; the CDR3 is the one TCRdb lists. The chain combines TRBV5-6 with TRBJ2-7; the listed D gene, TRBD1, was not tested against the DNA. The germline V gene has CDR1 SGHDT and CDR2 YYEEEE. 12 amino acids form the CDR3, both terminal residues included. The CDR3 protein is CASSWGQGAGYF.

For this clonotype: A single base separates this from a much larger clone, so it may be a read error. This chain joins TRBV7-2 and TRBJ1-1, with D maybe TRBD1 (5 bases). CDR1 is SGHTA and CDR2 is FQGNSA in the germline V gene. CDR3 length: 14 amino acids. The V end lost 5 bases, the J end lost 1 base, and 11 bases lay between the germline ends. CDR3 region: CASSRGTRNTEAFF. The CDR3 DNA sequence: TGTGCCAGCAGCCGGGGGACGAGGAACACTGAAGCTTTCTTT.

CDR3 nucleotide sequence: TGCGCCAGCAGCCGCCAGGGGGGCACAGATACGCAGTATTTT. It specifies CASSRQGGTDTQYF. The rearrangement links TRBV5-1 to TRBJ1-1; the match to TRBD1 covers 7 bases. The J call may be faulty, since TRBJ2-3 better matches the DNA end. Germline-derived CDR1 and CDR2 are SGHRS and YFSETQ. The CDR3 has 14 amino acids.

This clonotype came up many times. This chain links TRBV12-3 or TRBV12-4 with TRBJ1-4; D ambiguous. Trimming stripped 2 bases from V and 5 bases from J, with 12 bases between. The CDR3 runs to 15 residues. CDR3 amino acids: CASSLSGAGNEKLFF. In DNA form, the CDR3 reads TGTGCCAGCAGTTTAAGTGGCGCTGGGAATGAAAAACTGTTTTTT.

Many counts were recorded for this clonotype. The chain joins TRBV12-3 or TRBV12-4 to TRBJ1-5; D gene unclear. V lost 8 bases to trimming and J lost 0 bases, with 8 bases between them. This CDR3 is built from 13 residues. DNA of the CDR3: TGTGCCAGCCACCCGGATAGCAATCAGCCCCAGCATTTT. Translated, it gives CASHPDSNQPQHF.

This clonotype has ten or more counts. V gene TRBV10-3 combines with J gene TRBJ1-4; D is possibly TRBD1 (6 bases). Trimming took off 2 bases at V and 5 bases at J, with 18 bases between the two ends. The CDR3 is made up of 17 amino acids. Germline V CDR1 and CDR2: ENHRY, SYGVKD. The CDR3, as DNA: TGTGCCATCAGTGAGCCCGCGGACAGCGCCATAAATGAAAAACTGTTTTTT. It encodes CAISEPADSAINEKLFF.

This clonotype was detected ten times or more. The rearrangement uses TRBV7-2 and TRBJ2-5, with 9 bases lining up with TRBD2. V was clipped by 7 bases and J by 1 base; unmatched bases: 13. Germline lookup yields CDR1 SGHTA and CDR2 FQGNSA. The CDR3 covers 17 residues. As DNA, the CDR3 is TGTGCCAGCACCTCCCCGCGGGGGGGTCCCGTCCAAGAGACCCAGTACTTC. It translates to CASTSPRGGPVQETQYF. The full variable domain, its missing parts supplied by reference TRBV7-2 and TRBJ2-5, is GAGVSQSPSNKVTEKGKDVELRCDPISGHTALYWYRQSLGQGLEFLIYFQGNSAPDKSGLPSDRFSAERTGGSVSTLTIQRTQQEDSAVYLCASTSPRGGPVQETQYFGPGTRLLVL.

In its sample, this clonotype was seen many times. CDR3 sequence (DNA): TGTGCCAGCAGCGGGACAGGGGTCCAGCCCCAGCATTTT. Protein sequence: CASSGTGVQPQHF. The chain uses TRBV2 and TRBJ1-5, with 10 positions matching TRBD1. CDR1 is SNHLY and CDR2 is FYNNEI in the germline V gene. The junction had 3 bases not matched to a gene; V was cut back by 6 bases and J by 7 bases. The CDR3 sequence is 13 residues long.

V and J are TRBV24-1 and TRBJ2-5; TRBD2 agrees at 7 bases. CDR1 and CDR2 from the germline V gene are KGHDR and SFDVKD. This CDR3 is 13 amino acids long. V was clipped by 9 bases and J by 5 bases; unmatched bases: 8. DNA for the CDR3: TGTGCCACCGGCAGCGGGGTTAGGGAGACCCAGTACTTC. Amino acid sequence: CATGSGVRETQYF.

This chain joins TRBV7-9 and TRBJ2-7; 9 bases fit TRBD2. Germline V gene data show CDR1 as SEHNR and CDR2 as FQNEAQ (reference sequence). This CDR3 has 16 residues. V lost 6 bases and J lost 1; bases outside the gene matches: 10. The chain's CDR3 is CASRLLTSGQSYEQYF. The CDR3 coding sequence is TGTGCCAGCAGGCTACTCACTAGCGGGCAGTCCTACGAGCAGTACTTC.

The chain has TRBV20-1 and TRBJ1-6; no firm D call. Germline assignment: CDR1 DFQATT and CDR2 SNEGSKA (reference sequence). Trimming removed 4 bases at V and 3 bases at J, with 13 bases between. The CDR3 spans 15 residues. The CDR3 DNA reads TGCAGTGCTAACCCCGGGGATTTCTATAATTCACCCCTCCACTTT. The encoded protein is CSANPGDFYNSPLHF.

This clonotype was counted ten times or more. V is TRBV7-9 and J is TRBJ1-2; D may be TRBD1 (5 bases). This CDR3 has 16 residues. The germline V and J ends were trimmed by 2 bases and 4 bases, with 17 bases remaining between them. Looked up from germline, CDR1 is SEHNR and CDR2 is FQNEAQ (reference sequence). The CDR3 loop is CASSLTKEAGGYGYTF. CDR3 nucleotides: TGTGCCAGCAGCTTAACTAAGGAGGCTGGGGGCTATGGCTACACCTTC.

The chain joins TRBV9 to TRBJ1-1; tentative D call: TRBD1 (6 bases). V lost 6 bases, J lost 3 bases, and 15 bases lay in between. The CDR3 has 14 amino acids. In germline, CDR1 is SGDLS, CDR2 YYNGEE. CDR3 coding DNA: TGTGCCAGCAACCGGGGGGGGCCGGACACTGAAGCTTTCTTT. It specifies CASNRGGPDTEAFF.

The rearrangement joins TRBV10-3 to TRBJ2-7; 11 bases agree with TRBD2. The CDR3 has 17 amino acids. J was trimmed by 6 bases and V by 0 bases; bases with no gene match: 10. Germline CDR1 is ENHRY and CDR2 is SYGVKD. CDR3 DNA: TGTGCCATCAGTGAGTCGATCCTGCGTAGCGGGAGGGTCGAGCAGTACTTC. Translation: CAISESILRSGRVEQYF.

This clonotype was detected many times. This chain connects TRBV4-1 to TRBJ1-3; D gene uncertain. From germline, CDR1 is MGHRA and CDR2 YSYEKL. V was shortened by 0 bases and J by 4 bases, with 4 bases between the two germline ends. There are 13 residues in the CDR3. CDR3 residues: CASSQEMGNTIYF. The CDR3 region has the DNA TGCGCCAGCAGCCAAGAAATGGGAAACACCATATATTTT.

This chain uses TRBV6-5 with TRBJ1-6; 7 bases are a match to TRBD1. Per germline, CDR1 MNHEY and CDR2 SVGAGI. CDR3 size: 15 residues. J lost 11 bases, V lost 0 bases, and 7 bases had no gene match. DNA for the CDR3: TGTGCCAGCAGTTACTCGGGGCAGGACAGGACACCCCTCCACTTT. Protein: CASSYSGQDRTPLHF.

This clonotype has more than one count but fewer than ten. The CDR3 nucleotides are TGTGCCAGCACACTTAACACCAAAGAGACCCAGTACTTC. Translating gives CASTLNTKETQYF. V and J are TRBV12-3 or TRBV12-4 and TRBJ2-5; no reliable D call. Deletions cut 7 bases from V and 3 bases from J, with 12 bases between. There are 13 residues in the CDR3.